A selection of T cell receptor beta chains follows, all from one sample in a study of CD8+CD57+ T cells in acquired aplastic anemia. In TCRdb, the reads were re-called with MiXCR into one record per CDR3 protein. This sample has some 290,000 distinct CDR3 sequences, with around 60% found just once. The sequenced material came from sorted CD4+, CD8+, or CD8+CD57+ T cells (not recorded which) from PBMCs. Receptors originate from a human donor with severe aplastic anemia or a healthy control (not recorded which). Each CDR3 is given with its conserved first and last residue. A D gene is named only where the DNA matches it firmly. The size of a clone is reported for some rows only, either as once, few or many, or as a class for expanded clones.

clone_size d_call j_call v_call cdr3_aa cdr3_nt
few NA TRBJ1-1 TRBV29-1 CSVVAGLNTEAFF TGCAGCGTTGTAGCAGGACTCAACACTGAAGCTTTCTTT
many TRBD1 TRBJ1-1 TRBV9 CASSVTGGNTEAFF TGTGCCAGCAGCGTTACAGGGGGGAACACTGAAGCTTTCTTT
once TRBD2 TRBJ2-5 TRBV25-1 CASSRGIAGGQETQYF TGTGCCAGCAGTAGAGGCATAGCGGGGGGGCAAGAGACCCAGTACTTC
NA NA TRBJ1-5 TRBV24-1 CATSGMGDQPQHF TGTGCCACCAGTGGTATGGGGGATCAGCCCCAGCATTTT
NA NA TRBJ1-3 TRBV2 CASSGTLSGNTIYF TGTGCCAGCAGCGGGACACTCTCTGGAAACACCATATATTTT
NA NA TRBJ1-2 TRBV20-1 CSALGRDGANYGYTF TGCAGTGCTCTGGGCAGGGATGGGGCGAACTATGGCTACACCTTC
NA NA TRBJ2-7 TRBV7-8 CASSMIGGHEQYF TGTGCCAGCAGCATGATCGGGGGGCACGAGCAGTACTTC
NA NA TRBJ1-1 TRBV2 CASSDEGGDTEAFF TGTGCCAGCAGTGACGAGGGGGGTGACACTGAAGCTTTCTTT
NA NA TRBJ2-5 TRBV10-3 CAISESKGTGETQYF TGTGCCATCAGTGAGTCTAAGGGAACGGGAGAGACCCAGTACTTC
NA TRBD1 TRBJ1-6 TRBV2 CASTRTGGSYNSPLHF TGTGCCAGCACTCGGACAGGAGGCTCCTATAATTCACCCCTCCACTTT
NA NA TRBJ2-3 TRBV6-1 CASSQDKSTDTQYF TGTGCCAGCAGTCAGGACAAAAGCACAGATACGCAGTATTTT
NA TRBD1 TRBJ1-6 TRBV7-8 CASSLIGPGQGARDSPLHF TGTGCCAGCAGCTTAATCGGACCGGGACAGGGGGCGCGGGATTCACCCCTCCACTTT
many TRBD1 TRBJ2-7 TRBV11-2 CASSRGGRTGSSYEQYF TGTGCCAGCAGCCGAGGAGGCAGGACAGGGAGCTCCTACGAGCAGTACTTC
many NA TRBJ2-7 TRBV20-1 CSAVGGLNYEQYF TGCAGTGCCGTGGGGGGCTTGAATTACGAGCAGTACTTC
many NA TRBJ1-1 TRBV19 CASSIGLGNTEAFF TGTGCCAGTAGTATAGGACTGGGGAACACTGAAGCTTTCTTT
many NA TRBJ1-1 TRBV4-2 CASSQRLPADTEAFF TGTGCCAGCAGCCAAAGGTTGCCAGCGGACACTGAAGCTTTCTTT
many NA TRBJ2-2 TRBV6-6 CASRPPGARGTGELFF TGTGCCAGCAGACCCCCGGGGGCGCGGGGCACCGGGGAGCTGTTTTTT
many TRBD2 TRBJ2-1 TRBV5-1 CASSGSGGAQFF TGCGCCAGCAGCGGTAGCGGGGGGGCACAGTTCTTC
NA NA TRBJ1-3 TRBV9 CASSVGGNIIYF TGTGCCAGCAGCGTAGGTGGAAACATCATATATTTT
many NA TRBJ1-4 TRBV4-1 CASSQDLEFEKLFF TGCGCCAGCAGCCAAGATCTAGAGTTTGAAAAACTGTTTTTT
NA TRBD1 TRBJ2-7 TRBV20-1 CSAKALGQGVFAEQYF TGCAGTGCTAAGGCTCTAGGACAGGGGGTTTTTGCCGAGCAGTACTTC
many TRBD1 TRBJ1-2 TRBV7-8 CASSPTMGQGAVGYTF TGTGCCAGCAGCCCAACAATGGGACAGGGGGCTGTTGGCTACACCTTC
many NA TRBJ2-1 TRBV7-6 CASSASSSYNEQFF TGTGCCAGCAGCGCCAGTAGCTCCTACAATGAGCAGTTCTTC
once TRBD2 TRBJ2-1 TRBV14 CASSQAGTSGRDNEQFF TGTGCCAGCAGCCAAGCTGGGACTAGCGGGAGGGACAATGAGCAGTTCTTC
few NA TRBJ2-1 TRBV7-4 CASSPNEQFF TGTGCCAGCAGCCCCAATGAGCAGTTCTTC
NA NA TRBJ2-3 TRBV6-1 CASEGGRFRPDTQYF TGTGCCAGCGAAGGAGGGCGCTTCCGGCCAGATACGCAGTATTTT
NA NA TRBJ1-6 TRBV20-1 CSARGDENSPLHF TGCAGTGCTCGCGGGGATGAGAATTCACCCCTCCACTTT
few TRBD2 TRBJ2-7 TRBV20-1 CSASRTSGRMNEQYF TGCAGTGCTAGTCGGACTAGCGGGAGAATGAACGAGCAGTACTTC
NA NA TRBJ1-3 TRBV10-3 CAIRDTTSGNTIYF TGTGCCATCAGGGACACTACCTCTGGAAACACCATATATTTT
once TRBD2 TRBJ2-1 TRBV24-1 CATSGASGIYNEQFF TGTGCCACCAGTGGGGCTAGCGGGATTTACAATGAGCAGTTCTTC
NA NA TRBJ2-2 TRBV25-1 CASSESRFTSTGELFF TGTGCCAGCAGTGAATCGAGGTTTACGAGCACCGGGGAGCTGTTTTTT
NA NA TRBJ1-2 TRBV19 CASTQGKNYGYTF TGTGCCAGTACCCAGGGGAAAAACTATGGCTACACCTTC
NA NA TRBJ1-5 TRBV24-1 CATRQDANQPQHF TGTGCCACCAGGCAGGACGCTAATCAGCCCCAGCATTTT
NA TRBD1 TRBJ1-1 TRBV7-3 CASDRGNPNTEAFF TGTGCCAGCGACAGGGGCAACCCAAACACTGAAGCTTTCTTT
once TRBD2 TRBJ2-5 TRBV20-1 CSAPSGLAGETQYF TGCAGTGCCCCCTCGGGACTAGCGGGGGAGACCCAGTACTTC
few NA TRBJ1-5 TRBV30 CAWRSGGDQPQHF TGTGCCTGGAGGTCTGGAGGGGATCAGCCCCAGCATTTT
NA NA TRBJ2-7 TRBV29-1 CSVGVRSYEQYF TGCAGCGTTGGGGTGCGGTCCTACGAGCAGTACTTC
NA NA TRBJ2-7 TRBV2 CASSVSERQYF TGTGCCAGCAGCGTTTCGGAGCGGCAGTACTTC
many NA TRBJ1-2 TRBV6-6 CASSYGVYQGYTF TGTGCCAGCAGTTACGGGGTCTATCAAGGCTACACCTTC
many NA TRBJ1-4 TRBV20-1 CSARTAGRGEKLFF TGCAGTGCCAGAACGGCAGGGCGGGGTGAAAAACTGTTTTTT